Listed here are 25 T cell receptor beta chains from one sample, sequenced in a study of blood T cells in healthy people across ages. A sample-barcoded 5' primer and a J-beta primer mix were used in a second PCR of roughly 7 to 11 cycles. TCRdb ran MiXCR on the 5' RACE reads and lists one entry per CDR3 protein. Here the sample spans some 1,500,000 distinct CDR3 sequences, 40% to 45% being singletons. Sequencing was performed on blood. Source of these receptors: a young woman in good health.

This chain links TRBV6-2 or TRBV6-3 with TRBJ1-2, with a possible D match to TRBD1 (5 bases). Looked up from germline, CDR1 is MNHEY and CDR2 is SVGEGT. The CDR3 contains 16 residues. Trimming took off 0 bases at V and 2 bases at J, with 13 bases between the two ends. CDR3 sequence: CASSYSIFQGNYGYTF. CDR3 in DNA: TGTGCCAGCAGTTACTCGATATTTCAGGGCAACTATGGCTACACCTTC.

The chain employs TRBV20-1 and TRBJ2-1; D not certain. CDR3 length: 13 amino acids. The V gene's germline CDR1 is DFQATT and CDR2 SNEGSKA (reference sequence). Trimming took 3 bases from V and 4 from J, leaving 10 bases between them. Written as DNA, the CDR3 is TGCAGTGCTAGGACGGTTTCGTACAATGAGCAGTTCTTC. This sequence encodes CSARTVSYNEQFF.

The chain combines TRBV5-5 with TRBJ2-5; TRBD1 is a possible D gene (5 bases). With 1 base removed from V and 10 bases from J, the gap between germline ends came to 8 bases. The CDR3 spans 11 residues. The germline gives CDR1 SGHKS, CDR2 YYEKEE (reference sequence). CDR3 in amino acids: CASSLLQDQYF. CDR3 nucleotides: TGTGCCAGCAGCTTGCTACAGGACCAGTACTTC.

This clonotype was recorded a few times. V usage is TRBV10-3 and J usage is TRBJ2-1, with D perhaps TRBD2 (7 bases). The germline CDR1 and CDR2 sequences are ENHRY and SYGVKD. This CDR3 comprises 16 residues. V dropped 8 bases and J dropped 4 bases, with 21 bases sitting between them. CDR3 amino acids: CAIGGGGSHVYNEQFF. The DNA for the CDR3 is TGTGCCATCGGGGGGGGCGGGTCTCATGTTTACAATGAGCAGTTCTTC.

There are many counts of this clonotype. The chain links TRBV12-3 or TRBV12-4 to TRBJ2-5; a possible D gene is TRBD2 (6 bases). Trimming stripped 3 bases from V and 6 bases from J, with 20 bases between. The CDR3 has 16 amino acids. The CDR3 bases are TGTGCCAGCAGTTTTGTGCCGCCGGACTATTACCAGACCCAGTACTTC. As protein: CASSFVPPDYYQTQYF.

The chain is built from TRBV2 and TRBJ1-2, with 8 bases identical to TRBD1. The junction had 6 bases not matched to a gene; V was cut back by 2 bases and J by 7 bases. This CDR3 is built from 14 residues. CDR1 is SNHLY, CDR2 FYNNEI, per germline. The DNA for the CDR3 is TGTGCCAGCAGTGAACCCAGGGGGCTTGGTGGCTACACCTTC. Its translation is CASSEPRGLGGYTF.

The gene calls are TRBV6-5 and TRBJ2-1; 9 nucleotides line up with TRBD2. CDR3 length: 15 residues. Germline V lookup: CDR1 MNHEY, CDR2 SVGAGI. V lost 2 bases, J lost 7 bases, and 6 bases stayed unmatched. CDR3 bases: TGTGCCAGCAGTTACGTGCTAGCGGGATCTAATGAGCAGTTCTTC. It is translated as CASSYVLAGSNEQFF.

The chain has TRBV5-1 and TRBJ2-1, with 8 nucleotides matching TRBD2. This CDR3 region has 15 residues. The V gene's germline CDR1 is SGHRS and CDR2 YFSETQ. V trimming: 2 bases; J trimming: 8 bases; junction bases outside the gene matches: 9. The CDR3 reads CASSFVSSGSHEQFF. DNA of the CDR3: TGCGCCAGCAGCTTTGTATCAAGCGGGAGTCATGAGCAGTTCTTC.

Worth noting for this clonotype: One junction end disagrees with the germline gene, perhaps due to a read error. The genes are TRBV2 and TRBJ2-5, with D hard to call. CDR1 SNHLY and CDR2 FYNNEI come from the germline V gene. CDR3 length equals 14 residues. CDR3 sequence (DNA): TGTGCCAGCAGTGAAGCGCGGCTTCAAGAAACCCAGTACTTC. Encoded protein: CASSEARLQETQYF.

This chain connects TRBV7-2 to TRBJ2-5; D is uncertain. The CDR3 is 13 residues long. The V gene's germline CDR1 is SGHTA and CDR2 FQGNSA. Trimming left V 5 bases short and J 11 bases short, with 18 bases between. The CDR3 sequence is CASSLRFPNEQYF. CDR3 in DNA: TGTGCCAGCAGCCTCCGGTTCCCCAATGAGCAGTACTTC.

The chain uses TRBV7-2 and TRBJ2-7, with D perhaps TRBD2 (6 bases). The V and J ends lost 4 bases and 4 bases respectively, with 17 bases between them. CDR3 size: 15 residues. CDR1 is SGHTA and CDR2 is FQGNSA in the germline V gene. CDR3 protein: CASSSLAGSQYEQYF. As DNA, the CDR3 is TGTGCCAGCAGCTCCCTTGCGGGGTCCCAGTACGAGCAGTACTTC.

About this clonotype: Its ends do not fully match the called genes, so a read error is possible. CDR3: CVISEILADNEQYF. The CDR3, as DNA: TGTGTCATCAGTGAAATACTAGCGGACAATGAGCAGTACTTC. The chain links TRBV10-3 to TRBJ2-5, with 8 bases identical to TRBD2. Per germline, CDR1 ENHRY and CDR2 SYGVKD. The CDR3 is made up of 14 amino acids.

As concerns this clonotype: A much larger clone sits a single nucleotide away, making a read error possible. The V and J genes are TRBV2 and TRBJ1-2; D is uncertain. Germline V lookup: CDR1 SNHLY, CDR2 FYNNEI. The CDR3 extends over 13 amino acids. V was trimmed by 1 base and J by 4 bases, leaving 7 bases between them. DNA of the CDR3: TGTGCCAGCAGTGAAGAGAGCGGCTATGGCTACACCTTC. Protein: CASSEESGYGYTF. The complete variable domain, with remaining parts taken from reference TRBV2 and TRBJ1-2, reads EPEVTQTPSHQVTQMGQEVILRCVPISNHLYFYWYRQILGQKVEFLVSFYNNEISEKSEIFDDQFSVERPDGSNFTLKIRSTKLEDSAMYFCASSEESGYGYTFGSGTRLTVV.

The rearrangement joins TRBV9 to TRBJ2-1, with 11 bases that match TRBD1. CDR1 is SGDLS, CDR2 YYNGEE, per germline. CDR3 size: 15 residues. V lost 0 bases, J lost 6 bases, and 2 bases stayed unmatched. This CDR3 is CASSVVGTGGNEQFF. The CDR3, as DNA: TGTGCCAGCAGCGTAGTTGGGACAGGGGGCAATGAGCAGTTCTTC.

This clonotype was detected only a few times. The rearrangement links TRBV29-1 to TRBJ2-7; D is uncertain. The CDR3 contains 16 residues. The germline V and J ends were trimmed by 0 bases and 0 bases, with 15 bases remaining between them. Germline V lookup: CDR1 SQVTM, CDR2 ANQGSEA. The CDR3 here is CSVEERFFGSSYEQYF. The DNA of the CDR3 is TGCAGCGTTGAAGAACGGTTCTTTGGCTCCTCCTACGAGCAGTACTTC.

CDR3 sequence: CASSKLAGVGPHTQYF. The CDR3 nucleotides are TGTGCCAGCAGCAAATTGGCGGGAGTGGGCCCGCATACGCAGTATTTT. The genes are TRBV21-1 and TRBJ2-3; TRBD2, the table's D call, was not compared with the DNA. TRBV21-1 is an annotated pseudogene. CDR3 length: 16 amino acids.

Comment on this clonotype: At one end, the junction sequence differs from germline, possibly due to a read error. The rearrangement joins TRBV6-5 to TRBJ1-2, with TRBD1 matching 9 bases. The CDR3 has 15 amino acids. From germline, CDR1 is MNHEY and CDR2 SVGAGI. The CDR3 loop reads CVSSYSTQGARGYTF. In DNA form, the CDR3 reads TGTGTCAGCAGTTATTCGACACAGGGGGCGCGAGGCTACACCTTC.

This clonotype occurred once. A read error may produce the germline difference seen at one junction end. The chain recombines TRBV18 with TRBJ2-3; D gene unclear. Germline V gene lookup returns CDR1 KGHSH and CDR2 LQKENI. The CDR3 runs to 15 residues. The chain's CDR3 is CASTPPGQFTDTQYF. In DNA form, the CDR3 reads TGTGCCAGCACACCCCCTGGGCAGTTCACAGATACGCAGTATTTT. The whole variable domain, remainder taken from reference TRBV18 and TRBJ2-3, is NAGVMQNPRHLVRRRGQEARLRCSPMKGHSHVYWYRQLPEEGLKFMVYLQKENIIDESGMPKERFSAEFPKEGPSILRIQQVVRGDSAAYFCASTPPGQFTDTQYFGPGTRLTVL.

CDR3 bases: TGTGCCAGCAGCTTTGGGATAGACAGGGTACAGACCCGGTACTTC. It encodes CASSFGIDRVQTRYF. This chain connects TRBV7-2 to TRBJ2-4, with TRBD1 matching 7 bases. The J segment lost 15 bases and the V segment lost 3 bases, leaving 17 bases of the junction unmatched. The germline gives CDR1 SGHTA, CDR2 FQGNSA. The CDR3 covers 15 residues.

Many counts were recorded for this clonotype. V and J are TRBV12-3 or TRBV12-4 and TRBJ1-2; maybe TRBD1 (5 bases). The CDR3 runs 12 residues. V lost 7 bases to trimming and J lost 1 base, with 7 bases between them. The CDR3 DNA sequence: TGTGCCAGCACCGACAGTAACTATGGCTACACCTTC. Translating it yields CASTDSNYGYTF.

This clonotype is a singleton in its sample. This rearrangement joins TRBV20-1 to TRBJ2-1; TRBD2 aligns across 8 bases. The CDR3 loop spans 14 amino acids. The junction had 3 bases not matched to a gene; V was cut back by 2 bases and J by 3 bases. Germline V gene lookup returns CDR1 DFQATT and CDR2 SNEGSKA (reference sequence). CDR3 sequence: CSARPGLDYNEQFF. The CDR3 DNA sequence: TGCAGTGCTAGACCGGGACTAGACTACAATGAGCAGTTCTTC.

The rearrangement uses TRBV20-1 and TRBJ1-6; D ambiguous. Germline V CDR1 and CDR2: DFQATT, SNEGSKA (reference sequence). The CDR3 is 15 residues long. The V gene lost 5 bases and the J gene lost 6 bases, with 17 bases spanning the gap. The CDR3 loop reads CSASLGGLLNSPLHF. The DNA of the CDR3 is TGCAGTGCTTCCTTGGGAGGACTACTTAATTCACCCCTCCACTTT.

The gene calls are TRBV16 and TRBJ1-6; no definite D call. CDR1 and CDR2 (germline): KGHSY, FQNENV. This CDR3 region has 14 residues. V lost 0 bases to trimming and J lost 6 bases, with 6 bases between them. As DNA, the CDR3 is TGTGCCAGCAGCCAATCCACTTTTAATTCACCCCTCCACTTT. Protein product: CASSQSTFNSPLHF.

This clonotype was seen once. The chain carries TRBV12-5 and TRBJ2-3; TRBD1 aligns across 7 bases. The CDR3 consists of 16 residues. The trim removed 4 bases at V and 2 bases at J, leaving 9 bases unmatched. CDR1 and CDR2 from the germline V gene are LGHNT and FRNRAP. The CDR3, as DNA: TGTGCTAGTGGTTCGGGACAGACGATAAACACAGATACGCAGTATTTT. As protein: CASGSGQTINTDTQYF.

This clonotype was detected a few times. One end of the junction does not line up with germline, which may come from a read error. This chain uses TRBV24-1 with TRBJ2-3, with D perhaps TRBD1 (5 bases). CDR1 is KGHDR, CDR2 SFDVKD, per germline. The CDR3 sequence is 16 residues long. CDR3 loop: CATSDYRAGFTDTRYF. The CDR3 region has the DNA TGTGCCACCAGTGATTATCGCGCAGGGTTCACAGATACGCGGTATTTT.